These 22 T cell receptor beta chains were all obtained from the same sample, sequenced in a study of radiotherapy plus CTLA-4 blockade in lung cancer. The data were produced by immunoSEQ multiplex PCR, yet TCRdb's version contains in-frame clones alone and is incomplete. The data contain approximately 77,000 clones, approximately 80% of them singletons. Material: peripheral blood, obtained from a patient treated with radiotherapy plus ipilimumab. The source is a human donor with non-small cell lung cancer who had stable disease on radiotherapy plus ipilimumab.

This clone came up once. CDR3 amino acids: CAWSAAPVEAFF. The CDR3 bases are TGTGCCTGGAGTGCGGCCCCAGTGGAAGCTTTCTTT. The chain employs TRBV30 and TRBJ1-1, with D unresolved. The CDR3 extends over 12 amino acids. In germline, CDR1 is GTSNPN, CDR2 SVGIG (reference sequence). V shed 1 base and J shed 8 bases, with 11 bases lying between them.

The genes are TRBV7-8 and TRBJ2-1; 8 positions agree with TRBD2. The CDR3 spans 15 residues. Germline V lookup: CDR1 SGHVS, CDR2 FQNEAQ. After removal of 1 base from V and 7 bases from J, the junction contained 6 bases not matched to a gene. As DNA, the CDR3 is TGTGCCAGCAGCTTAGAGGGACTAGTGGGTAATGAGCAGTTCTTC. This encodes CASSLEGLVGNEQFF. The complete variable domain, with remaining parts taken from reference TRBV7-8 and TRBJ2-1, reads GAGVSQSPRYKVAKRGQDVALRCDPISGHVSLFWYQQALGQGPEFLTYFQNEAQLDKSGLPSDRFFAERPEGSVSTLKIQRTQQEDSAVYLCASSLEGLVGNEQFFGPGTRLTVL.

Here the CDR3 reads CAWSGLNTGELFF. The CDR3 nucleotides are TGTGCCTGGAGTGGACTAAACACCGGGGAGCTGTTTTTT. The rearrangement uses TRBV30 and TRBJ2-2; D is perhaps TRBD2 (5 bases). Germline V lookup: CDR1 GTSNPN, CDR2 SVGIG (reference sequence). Trimming removed 1 base from V and 2 bases from J, with 5 bases in between. The length of the CDR3 is 13 residues.

In DNA, the CDR3 is TGTGCCAGCAGCGTGGGAGTACTCGCGGACTACGAGCAGTACTTC. This sequence encodes CASSVGVLADYEQYF. V gene TRBV9 combines with J gene TRBJ2-7, with D maybe TRBD2 (5 bases). The V and J ends lost 2 bases and 3 bases respectively, with 15 bases between them. CDR1 SGDLS and CDR2 YYNGEE come from the germline V gene. This CDR3 spans 15 amino acids.

The J gene is TRBJ1-4, the V gene TRBV15; D gene unclear. The germline V and J ends were trimmed by 3 bases and 2 bases, with 13 bases remaining between them. From germline, CDR1 is LNHNV and CDR2 YYDKDF (reference sequence). There are 16 residues in the CDR3. In DNA form, the CDR3 reads TGTGCCACCAGCAGGCAAAATCGGTTGACTAATGAAAAACTGTTTTTT. It codes for CATSRQNRLTNEKLFF.

The rearrangement links TRBV2 to TRBJ1-6, with TRBD1 matching 8 bases. This CDR3 has 13 residues. Germline assignment: CDR1 SNHLY and CDR2 FYNNEI. The V segment lost 7 bases and the J segment 6 bases; nucleotides outside the gene matches: 2. CDR3 DNA: TGTGCCAGCACGGACAGGGCTAATTCACCCCTCCACTTT. As protein: CASTDRANSPLHF.

The table lists this clone with a few counts. This chain connects TRBV19 to TRBJ1-6; D might be TRBD1 (5 bases). Trimming removed 8 bases from V and 4 bases from J, with 12 bases in between. Germline CDR1 is LNHDA and CDR2 is SQIVND (reference sequence). The CDR3 has 14 residues. The CDR3 bases are TGTGCCAGTTCCTCCGGGGGTTATAATTCACCCCTCCACTTT. Translated, it gives CASSSGGYNSPLHF. Variable domain in full (rest from reference TRBV19 and TRBJ1-6): DGGITQSPKYLFRKEGQNVTLSCEQNLNHDAMYWYRQDPGQGLRLIYYSQIVNDFQKGDIAEGYSVSREKKESFPLTVTSAQKNPTAFYLCASSSGGYNSPLHFGNGTRLTVT.

This clone was recorded only once. The chain recombines TRBV14 with TRBJ2-5; D is perhaps TRBD2 (6 bases). Trimming took 1 base from V and 6 from J, leaving 18 bases between them. The CDR3 spans 16 residues. Germline-derived CDR1 and CDR2 are SGHDN and FVKESK. The CDR3 nucleotides are TGTGCCAGCAGCCAAGTGAGTCTGGGAGGTGGAAAGACCCAGTACTTC. It translates to CASSQVSLGGGKTQYF.

This rearrangement joins TRBV28 to TRBJ1-5; maybe TRBD1 (6 bases). Trimming pared 7 bases from V and 2 bases from J, leaving 15 bases between. CDR1 is MDHEN and CDR2 is SYDVKM in the germline V gene. This CDR3 is 15 amino acids long. Written as DNA, the CDR3 is TGTGCCAGCACCACGGGAGCAGGGGGCAATCAGCCCCAGCATTTT. The encoded protein is CASTTGAGGNQPQHF.

The chain couples TRBV5-4 to TRBJ2-5; D is perhaps TRBD2 (6 bases). Deletions cut 1 base from V and 5 bases from J, with 12 bases between. Germline CDR1 and CDR2: SGHNT and YYREEE (reference sequence). The CDR3 contains 14 residues. CDR3 region: CASSLTGAGETQYF. In DNA form, the CDR3 reads TGTGCCAGCAGCTTGACGGGAGCGGGTGAGACCCAGTACTTC.

The V and J genes are TRBV9 and TRBJ2-3; D ambiguous. Looked up from germline, CDR1 is SGDLS and CDR2 is YYNGEE. This CDR3 has 13 amino acids. With 0 bases removed from V and 6 bases from J, the gap between germline ends came to 8 bases. The CDR3 here is CASSVEPYDTQYF. CDR3 coding DNA: TGTGCCAGCAGCGTAGAGCCCTATGATACGCAGTATTTT. Supplemented by reference TRBV9 and TRBJ2-3, the full variable domain reads DSGVTQTPKHLITATGQRVTLRCSPRSGDLSVYWYQQSLDQGLQFLIQYYNGEERAKGNILERFSAQQFPDLHSELNLSSLELGDSALYFCASSVEPYDTQYFGPGTRLTVL.

The V call is TRBV6-4, the J call TRBJ1-2, with 7 nucleotides matching TRBD1. Germline V gene data show CDR1 as MRHNA and CDR2 as SNTAGT. Trimming removed 3 bases from V and 6 bases from J; junction bases left unmatched: 13. The CDR3 is made up of 16 amino acids. The CDR3 DNA sequence: TGTGCCAGCAGTGAGTGGAGAAACAGGGGAGCCGATGGCTACACCTTC. Its translation: CASSEWRNRGADGYTF.

V gene TRBV18 combines with J gene TRBJ2-3; 8 bases align to TRBD2. Germline trimming cut 8 bases from V and 4 bases from J; bases unmatched to any gene: 5. The CDR3 contains 13 residues. Germline-derived CDR1 and CDR2 are KGHSH and LQKENI. The CDR3 nucleotides are TGTGCCAGCGGAGAGCGGGGGTCAGATACGCAGTATTTT. Translated, it gives CASGERGSDTQYF.

This rearrangement joins TRBV11-2 to TRBJ2-7; 11 positions match TRBD2. Germline V gene data show CDR1 as SGHAT and CDR2 as FQNNGV. V shed 4 bases, J shed 0 bases, and the junction held 11 bases outside the gene matches. The length of the CDR3 is 18 residues. CDR3 protein: CASSSGGLAGGRSYEQYF. The CDR3 DNA is TGTGCCAGCAGCTCTGGGGGCCTAGCGGGAGGTCGCTCCTACGAGCAGTACTTC. Using reference TRBV11-2 and TRBJ2-7 for the parts outside the CDR3, the full variable domain is EAGVAQSPRYKIIEKRQSVAFWCNPISGHATLYWYQQILGQGPKLLIQFQNNGVVDDSQLPKDRFSAERLKGVDSTLKIQPAKLEDSAVYLCASSSGGLAGGRSYEQYFGPGTRLTVT.

The CDR3 region is CASSTGGGTEAFF. In DNA, the CDR3 is TGTGCCAGCAGTACAGGGGGCGGCACTGAAGCTTTCTTT. The gene calls are TRBV28 and TRBJ1-1, with 9 bases aligning to TRBD1. The germline CDR1 and CDR2 sequences are MDHEN and SYDVKM. The CDR3 length is 13 residues. V was clipped by 5 bases and J by 4 bases; unmatched bases: 2.

V gene TRBV20-1 combines with J gene TRBJ2-4, with D unresolved. Germline CDR1 is DFQATT and CDR2 is SNEGSKA (reference sequence). The CDR3 is 11 residues long. Trimming stripped 5 bases from V and 8 bases from J, with 10 bases between. In DNA, the CDR3 is TGCAGTGCTGGTCCAACGGACATTCAGTACTTC. Protein: CSAGPTDIQYF.

This chain connects TRBV9 to TRBJ2-1; TRBD2 might be the D (5 bases). V was clipped by 4 bases and J by 7 bases, with 12 bases between them. The germline V gene has CDR1 SGDLS and CDR2 YYNGEE. The CDR3 has 13 residues. CDR3 in amino acids: CASSPGGQNEQFF. The CDR3 coding sequence is TGTGCCAGCAGCCCAGGAGGCCAGAATGAGCAGTTCTTC.

This chain joins TRBV19 and TRBJ1-5; 7 nucleotides agree with TRBD1. CDR1 is LNHDA, CDR2 SQIVND, per germline (reference sequence). J lost 6 bases, V lost 4 bases, and 12 bases had no gene match. This CDR3 spans 16 amino acids. The CDR3 nucleotides are TGTGCCAGTAGTACGACAGGGTGGAGTATCAGTCAGCCCCAGCATTTT. Translating it yields CASSTTGWSISQPQHF.

This sequence joins TRBV7-3 and TRBJ2-1, with 14 bases lining up with TRBD2. V shed 0 bases, J shed 7 bases, and the junction held 2 bases outside the gene matches. Germline loops: CDR1 SGHTA, CDR2 FQGTGA. The CDR3 runs to 16 residues. The CDR3 is CASSLTGTSGGNEQFF. The CDR3 DNA is TGTGCCAGCAGCTTAACCGGGACTAGCGGGGGAAATGAGCAGTTCTTC.

The V gene is TRBV28, the J gene TRBJ1-2; 7 positions match TRBD1. CDR1 is MDHEN, CDR2 SYDVKM, per germline. The CDR3 totals 13 residues. J was trimmed by 2 bases and V by 10 bases; bases with no gene match: 7. The CDR3: CATKVTGNYGYTF. The CDR3 region has the DNA TGTGCCACCAAGGTGACAGGGAACTATGGCTACACCTTC.

This clone has a handful of counts. The chain carries TRBV30 and TRBJ2-7; TRBD1 matches at 7 bases. The germline gives CDR1 GTSNPN, CDR2 SVGIG (reference sequence). With 1 base clipped from V and 5 bases from J, the junction kept 2 bases outside the gene matches. CDR3 size: 12 residues. CDR3 sequence: CAWSAQGNEQYF. In nucleotides, the CDR3 is TGTGCCTGGAGTGCACAGGGGAACGAGCAGTACTTC. Variable domain in full (rest from reference TRBV30 and TRBJ2-7): SQTIHQWPATLVQPVGSPLSLECTVEGTSNPNLYWYRQAAGRGLQLLFYSVGIGQISSEVPQNLSASRPQDRQFILSSKKLLLSDSGFYLCAWSAQGNEQYFGPGTRLTVT.

This clone was counted a single time. The V call is TRBV28, the J call TRBJ1-1, with D tentatively TRBD1 (5 bases). Germline CDR1 is MDHEN and CDR2 is SYDVKM. This CDR3 has 14 residues. V was shortened by 6 bases and J by 1 base, with 12 bases between the two germline ends. Written as DNA, the CDR3 is TGTGCCAGCAGGACGGGAGGGGAGAACACTGAAGCTTTCTTT. Protein: CASRTGGENTEAFF.